The 32 T cell receptor beta chains below come from one sample, sequenced in a study of cytomegalovirus exposure and HLA in healthy donors. Vbeta (60) and Jbeta (13) primers were used in the PCR. Some clones are missing from TCRdb's copy, which holds only in-frame ones; the method was immunoSEQ multiplex PCR. The profile covers around 94,000 clones, with roughly three quarters appearing a single time and around a tenth taken by the ten largest. Specimen: PBMCs. Every receptor here comes from a male donor in good health and CMV-seropositive.

About this clone: Mismatch with germline at one junction end may stem from a read error. The rearrangement joins TRBV5-1 to TRBJ2-7; 14 nucleotides align to TRBD2. This CDR3 is 15 amino acids long. Germline values: CDR1 SGHRS, CDR2 YFSETQ. For the CDR3, the DNA is TGCGCCAGCAGCTCCGGGACTAGCGGGAGTAAGCGGCGGGACTTC. Protein product: CASSSGTSGSKRRDF. The variable domain in full, with the rest retrieved from reference TRBV5-1 and TRBJ2-7, is KAGVTQTPRYLIKTRGQQVTLSCSPISGHRSVSWYQQTPGQGLQFLFEYFSETQRNKGNFPGRFSGRQFSNSRSEMNVSTLELGDSALYLCASSSGTSGSKRRDFGPGTRLTVT.

This clone was recorded only once. This chain uses TRBV6-4 with TRBJ2-3; TRBD2 matches at 9 bases. The germline CDR1 and CDR2 sequences are MRHNA and SNTAGT. Trimming at V came to 6 bases and at J to 0 bases, leaving 4 bases not matched to a gene. This CDR3 has 15 amino acids. The CDR3 DNA sequence: TGTGCCAGCAGCGCGACTAGCGGAAGCACAGATACGCAGTATTTT. Amino acids: CASSATSGSTDTQYF.

The count of this clone is one. The chain links TRBV10-3 to TRBJ1-2; D possibly corresponds to TRBD1 (6 bases). The germline V and J ends were trimmed by 0 bases and 7 bases, with 12 bases remaining between them. The CDR3 has 14 amino acids. The V gene's germline CDR1 is ENHRY and CDR2 SYGVKD. CDR3 DNA: TGTGCCATCAGTGAGTCGAGGGGGATTGGTGGCTACACCTTC. Translated, it gives CAISESRGIGGYTF.

The rearrangement joins TRBV11-2 to TRBJ2-6; 9 bases are a match to TRBD1. With 3 bases clipped from V and 0 bases from J, the junction kept 6 bases outside the gene matches. This CDR3 is built from 18 residues. The germline V gene encodes CDR1 SGHAT and CDR2 FQNNGV. The CDR3 loop reads CASSFRTGVSSGANVLTF. Written as DNA, the CDR3 is TGTGCCAGCAGCTTTCGGACAGGGGTCAGCTCTGGGGCCAACGTCCTGACTTTC.

This rearrangement joins TRBV6-6 to TRBJ2-1; D ambiguous. The CDR3 loop spans 11 amino acids. V was trimmed by 5 bases and J by 4 bases, leaving 3 bases between them. The germline gives CDR1 MNHNY, CDR2 SVGAGI (reference sequence). CDR3 region: CASSPYNEQFF. In DNA, the CDR3 is TGTGCCAGCAGTCCATACAATGAGCAGTTCTTC.

The rearrangement uses TRBV9 and TRBJ2-1; 8 nucleotides match TRBD2. V gave up 5 bases and J gave up 2 bases; unmatched junction bases: 18. Germline values: CDR1 SGDLS, CDR2 YYNGEE. This CDR3 is 19 amino acids long. CDR3 loop: CASSPWGRGSGGAYNEQFF. For the CDR3, the DNA is TGTGCCAGCAGTCCCTGGGGTCGGGGGAGCGGGGGCGCCTACAATGAGCAGTTCTTC.

This chain joins TRBV19 and TRBJ1-4; D uncertain. V lost 8 bases and J 2 bases, leaving 15 bases between the germline ends. This CDR3 region has 15 residues. The germline V gene has CDR1 LNHDA and CDR2 SQIVND (reference sequence). The CDR3 is CASQLADTTNEKLFF. The CDR3 coding sequence is TGTGCCAGTCAACTAGCTGACACGACTAATGAAAAACTGTTTTTT.

This chain links TRBV27 with TRBJ1-5; D is perhaps TRBD1 (6 bases). The V end was cut by 3 bases, the J end by 7 bases, with 16 bases between. The germline V gene has CDR1 MNHEY and CDR2 SMNVEV (reference sequence). This CDR3 has 15 residues. The CDR3 nucleotides read TGTGCCAGCAGTTTCCGGGGGGGGCTTCGGCAGCCCCAGCATTTT. Translated: CASSFRGGLRQPQHF.

The V and J genes are TRBV6-6 and TRBJ2-1, with D possibly TRBD2 on 6 matching bases. Germline-derived CDR1 and CDR2 are MNHNY and SVGAGI (reference sequence). V lost 6 bases and J 0 bases, leaving 9 bases between the germline ends. The length of the CDR3 is 14 residues. CDR3 protein: CASRGGSSYNEQFF. The CDR3 DNA reads as TGTGCCAGCAGGGGGGGTAGCTCCTACAATGAGCAGTTCTTC.

The chain joins TRBV7-9 to TRBJ1-6; 8 positions match TRBD1. The CDR3 consists of 15 residues. V was clipped by 4 bases and J by 11 bases; unmatched bases: 10. Germline CDR1 and CDR2: SEHNR and FQNEAQ (reference sequence). CDR3 bases: TGTGCCAGCAGCTCAAGAGACAGGGGCAAAGCACCCCTCCACTTT. It is translated as CASSSRDRGKAPLHF.

This chain uses TRBV14 with TRBJ2-3, with D perhaps TRBD2 (6 bases). CDR1 SGHDN and CDR2 FVKESK come from the germline V gene. The CDR3 totals 13 residues. Trimming took off 1 base at V and 8 bases at J, with 10 bases between the two ends. The CDR3 loop is CASSQARRGTQYF. In nucleotides, the CDR3 is TGTGCCAGCAGCCAAGCGCGGAGGGGTACGCAGTATTTT.

On this clone: One end of the junction varies from germline; a read error may be responsible. This rearrangement joins TRBV7-8 to TRBJ2-6, with D perhaps matching TRBD1 (5 bases). The germline V gene encodes CDR1 SGHVS and CDR2 FQNEAQ. CDR3 length: 15 amino acids. As DNA, the CDR3 is TGTGCCAGCAGCTTAGAAGAGGCTGGGGCCAACGGCCTGACTTTC. Residues: CASSLEEAGANGLTF.

This clone was seen only a few times. CDR3 region: CASTVRGGSWTEAFF. CDR3 DNA: TGTGCCAGCACTGTTCGGGGGGGCAGTTGGACTGAAGCTTTCTTT. V and J are TRBV27 and TRBJ1-1, with D possibly TRBD1 on 6 matching bases. In germline, CDR1 is MNHEY, CDR2 SMNVEV (reference sequence). The CDR3 has 15 amino acids. The V end lost 7 bases, the J end lost 5 bases, and 20 bases lay between the germline ends.

V and J are TRBV7-2 and TRBJ2-2, with TRBD1 as a possible D gene (5 bases). The CDR3 is made up of 14 amino acids. CDR1 SGHTA and CDR2 FQGNSA come from the germline V gene. The V end was cut by 5 bases, the J end by 6 bases, with 13 bases between. The DNA for the CDR3 is TGTGCCAGCAGCACAGGAGCTGGAGCCGGGGAGCTGTTTTTT. Residues: CASSTGAGAGELFF.

The rearrangement joins TRBV7-2 to TRBJ2-1; possible D gene TRBD2, 5 bases. Trimming stripped 5 bases from V and 1 base from J, with 15 bases between. This CDR3 comprises 16 residues. The germline V gene encodes CDR1 SGHTA and CDR2 FQGNSA. CDR3 region: CASSPRTPSSYNEQFF. Here the CDR3 DNA reads TGTGCCAGCAGCCCCAGGACTCCCAGTTCCTACAATGAGCAGTTCTTC.

This chain connects TRBV6-5 to TRBJ2-7; the D is unclear. The germline V gene encodes CDR1 MNHEY and CDR2 SVGAGI. V was shortened by 0 bases and J by 3 bases, with 9 bases between the two germline ends. CDR3 length: 14 residues. DNA of the CDR3: TGTGCCAGCAGTTACTCGCGGCGGATCTACGAGCAGTACTTC. It yields the protein CASSYSRRIYEQYF.

V gene TRBV28 combines with J gene TRBJ2-3; a possible D gene is TRBD1 (7 bases). The germline CDR1 and CDR2 sequences are MDHEN and SYDVKM. Trimming removed 2 bases at V and 2 bases at J, with 11 bases between. This CDR3 is built from 15 residues. Written as DNA, the CDR3 is TGTGCCAGCAGTTTACCAGGGGGGACCACAGATACGCAGTATTTT. Translated: CASSLPGGTTDTQYF.

This clone has more than one count but fewer than ten. The rearrangement joins TRBV11-3 to TRBJ2-1; 13 bases line up with TRBD2. The CDR3 length is 19 residues. Germline V gene lookup returns CDR1 SGHNT and CDR2 YENEEA. Trimming removed 0 bases from V and 5 bases from J; junction bases left unmatched: 10. The CDR3 nucleotides read TGTGCCAGCAGCTTAGATGGAACTAGCGGGAGGGCCCGAGACAATGAGCAGTTCTTC. As protein: CASSLDGTSGRARDNEQFF.

V and J are TRBV6-6 and TRBJ2-7; D unresolved. The CDR3 totals 14 residues. From germline, CDR1 is MNHNY and CDR2 SVGAGI (reference sequence). V was trimmed by 6 bases and J by 1 base, leaving 13 bases between them. The CDR3 sequence is CASRLTLESYEQYF. CDR3 DNA sequence: TGTGCCAGCAGATTAACTCTCGAATCCTACGAGCAGTACTTC.

The CDR3 is CASSRLATSGRQEQYF. The CDR3 DNA reads TGTGCCAGCAGCCGACTGGCGACTAGCGGGAGGCAAGAGCAGTACTTC. The chain uses TRBV7-2 and TRBJ2-7, with 13 bases fitting TRBD2. This CDR3 has 16 amino acids. V was clipped by 5 bases and J by 7 bases; unmatched bases: 11. Germline loops: CDR1 SGHTA, CDR2 FQGNSA.

The J gene is TRBJ2-1, the V gene TRBV13; 7 positions agree with TRBD2. This CDR3 region has 15 residues. J gave up 4 bases and V 5 bases, and 8 bases lay outside the gene matches. The germline V gene has CDR1 PRHDT and CDR2 FYEKMQ (reference sequence). The CDR3 spells CASSPLGGRYNEQFF. The CDR3 DNA reads as TGTGCCAGCAGCCCACTTGGCGGGAGATACAATGAGCAGTTCTTC.

Concerning this clone: This CDR3 is also generated by other DNA sequences in the sample. The CDR3: CASSLVEGRETQYF. CDR3 bases: TGTGCCAGCAGCTTAGTGGAGGGAAGAGAGACCCAGTACTTC. The genes are TRBV7-2 and TRBJ2-5, with TRBD2 as a possible D gene (6 bases). V shed 1 base and J shed 4 bases, with 10 bases lying between them. Germline V gene data show CDR1 as SGHTA and CDR2 as FQGNSA. CDR3 length: 14 amino acids.

The rearrangement joins TRBV2 to TRBJ1-2; D gene unclear. Trimming cost V 9 bases and J 3 bases, with 11 bases left between them. The germline V gene has CDR1 SNHLY and CDR2 FYNNEI. There are 12 residues in the CDR3. CDR3 region: CARAIPDYGYTF. DNA of the CDR3: TGTGCCAGAGCGATACCTGACTATGGCTACACCTTC.

This chain uses TRBV29-1 with TRBJ1-2, with a possible D match to TRBD1 (5 bases). V shed 7 bases and J shed 2 bases, with 11 bases lying between them. Germline V CDR1 and CDR2: SQVTM, ANQGSEA. The CDR3 has 12 residues. The CDR3 protein is CSAWGENYGYTF. The CDR3 DNA reads TGCAGCGCCTGGGGGGAAAACTATGGCTACACCTTC.

This chain uses TRBV7-2 with TRBJ2-1, with D perhaps TRBD2 (6 bases). V was cut by 7 bases and J by 7 bases, with 17 bases left in between. The V gene's germline CDR1 is SGHTA and CDR2 FQGNSA. The CDR3 has 14 amino acids. The CDR3 protein is CASKNGRGENEQFF. CDR3 DNA: TGTGCCAGCAAGAACGGGAGAGGCGAGAATGAGCAGTTCTTC.

By sample share, this clone is medium-sized (0.01 to 0.1%). V gene TRBV11-2 combines with J gene TRBJ1-2; D remains ambiguous. Trimming removed 5 bases from V and 4 bases from J, with 14 bases in between. This CDR3 contains 14 residues. CDR1 SGHAT and CDR2 FQNNGV come from the germline V gene. CDR3 sequence reads: CASSPLGVGYGYTF. DNA for the CDR3: TGTGCCAGCAGCCCCCTAGGCGTCGGCTATGGCTACACCTTC.

The chain is built from TRBV25-1 and TRBJ2-5, with 9 bases that match TRBD2. Trimming removed 1 base from V and 4 bases from J; junction bases left unmatched: 7. The CDR3 is 16 residues long. The V gene's germline CDR1 is MGHDK and CDR2 SYGVNS. Here the CDR3 DNA reads TGTGCCAGCAGTGAATTGGCGGGAGGGGGGTCAGAGACCCAGTACTTC. Translated: CASSELAGGGSETQYF.

CDR3 nucleotide sequence: TGTGCCAGCAGCTCCTCACCGGGACAGGGAATCGGGGAGCTGTTTTTT. Amino acid sequence: CASSSSPGQGIGELFF. V usage is TRBV7-3 and J usage is TRBJ2-2, with 9 nucleotides matching TRBD1. In germline, CDR1 is SGHTA, CDR2 FQGTGA. The trim removed 4 bases at V and 7 bases at J, leaving 10 bases unmatched. The CDR3 is 16 amino acids.

The chain employs TRBV9 and TRBJ2-3, with 10 bases aligning to TRBD1. Trimming at V came to 2 bases and at J to 3 bases, leaving 3 bases not matched to a gene. Per the germline V gene, CDR1 is SGDLS and CDR2 is YYNGEE. The CDR3 sequence is 15 residues long. CDR3 nucleotides: TGTGCCAGCAGCGTTACGGGACAGGGGACAGATACGCAGTATTTT. Translated, it gives CASSVTGQGTDTQYF.

The chain carries TRBV9 and TRBJ2-1, with TRBD2 identical over 7 bases. After removal of 4 bases from V and 8 bases from J, the junction contained 9 bases not matched to a gene. The CDR3 is 14 residues long. Looked up from germline, CDR1 is SGDLS and CDR2 is YYNGEE. CDR3 DNA: TGTGCCAGCAGCTCTGGGAGGGTAGGCGATGAGCAGTTCTTC. It translates to CASSSGRVGDEQFF.

The chain employs TRBV6-5 and TRBJ2-7; 9 bases are a match to TRBD1. The ends lost 10 bases at V and 6 bases at J; junction bases unmatched: 13. The CDR3 runs 14 residues. Germline V gene lookup returns CDR1 MNHEY and CDR2 SVGAGI. The CDR3 loop reads CATQIKGTGTEQYF. For the CDR3, the DNA is TGTGCCACCCAAATTAAAGGGACAGGGACCGAGCAGTACTTC.

The rearrangement uses TRBV9 and TRBJ2-1; TRBD1 matches at 8 bases. Germline V CDR1 and CDR2: SGDLS, YYNGEE. This CDR3 region has 15 residues. V lost 0 bases, J lost 6 bases, and 5 bases stayed unmatched. DNA of the CDR3: TGTGCCAGCAGCGTAGGAGAGACAGGGGCCAATGAGCAGTTCTTC. As protein: CASSVGETGANEQFF.